This T cell receptor beta chain was retrieved from a study of blood T cell repertoires in COVID-19. Germline V gives CDR1 MGHRA, CDR2 YSYEKL. V dropped 4 bases and J dropped 0 bases, with 12 bases sitting between them. The CDR3 is 15 amino acids. Original data processing: Using reference gene primer amplification, nucleated cell counts were estimated. The table came from immunoSEQ multiplex PCR; TCRdb's copy has only in-frame clones and leaves some out. The V and J calls and clone size are taken from that table; D and trimming were inferred from the DNA. The sample holds just under 60,000 clones, roughly 86% seen once.

The sequencing sample was made of peripheral blood. V and J are TRBV4-1 and TRBJ1-1; TRBD1 might be the D (5 bases). The receptor comes from a human donor with active COVID-19. The donor label of this sample is uncertain. The CDR3 DNA follows: TGCGCCAGCAGCCCAGAGGACACATTGAACACTGAAGCTTTCTTT. It specifies CASSPEDTLNTEAFF.